The rows below give T cell receptor beta chains drawn from one sample of a study of control samples from healthy donors and cancer patients. Method: immunoSEQ multiplex PCR; TCRdb's copy keeps in-frame clones and lacks some. Here the sample spans roughly 92,000 clones, 85% to 90% being singletons. The sample taken for sequencing was blood. The receptor set was obtained from a woman aged 60 to 75 in good health. Each CDR3 is given with its conserved first and last residue. Each record gives: J gene, D gene, clone size, V gene, CDR3 DNA, CDR3 protein. D genes are given only for firm matches. Clone sizes are given selectively: once, few, many, or a class where the clone is expanded.

>TRBJ1-5|-|-|TRBV20-1
TGCAGTGCTAGTTACGGTAATCAGCCCCAGCATTTT
CSASYGNQPQHF
>TRBJ2-7|-|once|TRBV29-1
TGCAGCGCTGGCGGCAGGGGTTCCTACGAGCAGTACTTC
CSAGGRGSYEQYF
>TRBJ1-6|TRBD1|-|TRBV2
TGTGCCAGCAGTCGGGACAGAAATTCACCCCTCCACTTT
CASSRDRNSPLHF
>TRBJ1-2|-|few|TRBV19
TGTGCCAGTAGTGTAACGGGACAATATAACTATGGCTACACCTTC
CASSVTGQYNYGYTF
>TRBJ2-3|TRBD1|-|TRBV6-4
TGTGCCAGCAGTGAAGGGGGCCACACAGATACGCAGTATTTT
CASSEGGHTDTQYF
>TRBJ2-1|TRBD1|-|TRBV7-2
TGTGCCAGCAGCTCCCGACAGGGGACGGGCAATGAGCAGTTCTTC
CASSSRQGTGNEQFF
>TRBJ1-1|-|-|TRBV5-8
TGTGCCAGCAGCTTGTTTCAAGGTGGTGCGTACACTGAAGCTTTCTTT
CASSLFQGGAYTEAFF
>TRBJ2-7|TRBD2|-|TRBV6-5
TGTGCCAGCAGTTTTACACTAGCGGGGGTCCACGAGCAGTACTTC
CASSFTLAGVHEQYF
>TRBJ1-1|TRBD1|-|TRBV3-1/TRBV3-2
TGTGCCAGCAGCCACGTAGACAGGGGCACTGAAGCTTTCTTT
CASSHVDRGTEAFF
>TRBJ2-7|-|-|TRBV2
TGTGCCAGCGTCGGAGAAGGGGGATCAGGAAACGAGCAGTACTTC
CASVGEGGSGNEQYF
>TRBJ1-6|-|-|TRBV10-3
TGTGCCATCAGTGAAGGAGATAATTCACCCCTCCACTTT
CAISEGDNSPLHF
>TRBJ1-1|-|few|TRBV6-1
TGTGCCAGCAGTGAGACAGCGCTGGCTTTCTTT
CASSETALAFF
>TRBJ2-2|TRBD2|-|TRBV7-2
TGTGCCAGCAGCTCCACTAGCGGGAGGGTGTCCGGGGAGCTGTTTTTT
CASSSTSGRVSGELFF
>TRBJ1-1|-|-|TRBV11-3
TGTGCCAGCAGCTTAGGCGGGGTCGCTGCGGGCACTGAAGCTTTCTTT
CASSLGGVAAGTEAFF
>TRBJ2-5|-|-|TRBV18
TGTGCCAGCTCGACCGCGGTCGTCAGGGACTGGTTCGGAGAGACCCAGTACTTC
CASSTAVVRDWFGETQYF
>TRBJ2-2|-|-|TRBV6-5
TGTGCCAGCAGTTACTCGATGTCTGGGCGAACCGGGGAGCTGTTTTTT
CASSYSMSGRTGELFF
>TRBJ1-4|TRBD1|-|TRBV11-2
TGTGCCAGCAGCAGGGACAGGGTTTCGGACAATGAAAAACTGTTTTTT
CASSRDRVSDNEKLFF
>TRBJ1-3|-|once|TRBV7-2
TGTGCCAGCAGCTTATCGGGGGTCTTAACCCGCTCTGGAAACACCATATATTTT
CASSLSGVLTRSGNTIYF
>TRBJ1-2|TRBD1|-|TRBV11-2
TGTGCCAGCAGCCGGACAGGGGGAGTCTATGGCTACACCTTC
CASSRTGGVYGYTF
>TRBJ2-1|TRBD2|-|TRBV5-1
TGCGCCAGCAGCCCCCTGGGTAGCGGGGGAGACCGCTATAAGTGGGAGCAGTTCTTC
CASSPLGSGGDRYKWEQFF
>TRBJ1-1|-|-|TRBV18
TGTGCCAGCTCACCATCTATAACAGCCAACACTGAAGCTTTCTTT
CASSPSITANTEAFF
>TRBJ1-1|-|once|TRBV4-1
TGCGCCAGCAGCCAAGGACCAGTGGTGACAGAGAACACTGAAGCTTTCTTT
CASSQGPVVTENTEAFF
>TRBJ2-3|-|-|TRBV5-1
TGCGCCAGCAGCTTGGGGGTCCCTGGCACAGATACGCAGTATTTT
CASSLGVPGTDTQYF
>TRBJ1-1|-|-|TRBV18
TGTGCCAGCTCACCGTCGGGAGACACTGAAGCTTTCTTT
CASSPSGDTEAFF
>TRBJ2-5|TRBD2|-|TRBV3-1/TRBV3-2
TGTGCCAGCAGCCAAGATTTCAGGCTAGCGGGCTACCAAGAGACCCAGTACTTC
CASSQDFRLAGYQETQYF
>TRBJ2-7|-|-|TRBV7-9
TGTGCCAGCAGCTTACGAAGCGATATAGAGCAGTACTTC
CASSLRSDIEQYF
>TRBJ1-1|-|-|TRBV21-1
TGTGCCCTAGGACAGGTCCCACCAACCATGAACACTGAAGCTTTCTTT
CALGQVPPTMNTEAFF